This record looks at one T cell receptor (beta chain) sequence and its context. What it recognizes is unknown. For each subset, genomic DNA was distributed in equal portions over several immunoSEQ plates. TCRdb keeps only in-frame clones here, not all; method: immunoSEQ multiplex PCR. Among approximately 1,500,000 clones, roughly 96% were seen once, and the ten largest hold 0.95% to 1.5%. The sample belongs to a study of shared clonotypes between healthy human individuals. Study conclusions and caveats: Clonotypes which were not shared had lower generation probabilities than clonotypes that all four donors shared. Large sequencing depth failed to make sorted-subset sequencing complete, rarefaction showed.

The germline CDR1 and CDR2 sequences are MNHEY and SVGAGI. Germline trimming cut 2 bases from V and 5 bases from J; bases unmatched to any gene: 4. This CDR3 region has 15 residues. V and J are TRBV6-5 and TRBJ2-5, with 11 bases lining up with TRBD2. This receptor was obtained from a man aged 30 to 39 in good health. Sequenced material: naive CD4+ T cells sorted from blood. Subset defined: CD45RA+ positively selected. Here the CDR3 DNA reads TGTGCCAGCAGTTACCTAGCGGGAGGTCGTGAGACCCAGTACTTC. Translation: CASSYLAGGRETQYF.